The sequence of this T cell receptor beta chain was determined in a study of T-cell memory formation after mild COVID-19. TCRdb re-analysed the 5' RACE reads in MiXCR, keeping a single row per CDR3 protein. The sample yields 250,000 to 350,000 distinct CDR3 sequences, around 15% seen once. The CDR3 sequence is 15 residues long. V gave up 5 bases and J gave up 5 bases, with 16 bases separating them. The germline CDR1 and CDR2 sequences are SGDLS and YYNGEE. This clonotype was seen many times. Its antigen is not known. General observations from the study: Contracting CD4+ clones were located mainly in CM and EM, and CD8+ clones in EMRA.

This TCR derives from a man aged 18 to 30 who had mild COVID-19 (a few samples of this study predate the infection). Cell type and time point are not known. V gene TRBV9 combines with J gene TRBJ2-2; D assignment may be TRBD1 or TRBD2 (6 bases each). The sequencing input was PBMCs or a T cell subset sorted from them (not recorded which). This chain's CDR3 is CASRGRQAGTGELFF. CDR3 in DNA: TGTGCCAGCAGGGGGAGACAGGCGGGGACCGGGGAGCTGTTTTTT.